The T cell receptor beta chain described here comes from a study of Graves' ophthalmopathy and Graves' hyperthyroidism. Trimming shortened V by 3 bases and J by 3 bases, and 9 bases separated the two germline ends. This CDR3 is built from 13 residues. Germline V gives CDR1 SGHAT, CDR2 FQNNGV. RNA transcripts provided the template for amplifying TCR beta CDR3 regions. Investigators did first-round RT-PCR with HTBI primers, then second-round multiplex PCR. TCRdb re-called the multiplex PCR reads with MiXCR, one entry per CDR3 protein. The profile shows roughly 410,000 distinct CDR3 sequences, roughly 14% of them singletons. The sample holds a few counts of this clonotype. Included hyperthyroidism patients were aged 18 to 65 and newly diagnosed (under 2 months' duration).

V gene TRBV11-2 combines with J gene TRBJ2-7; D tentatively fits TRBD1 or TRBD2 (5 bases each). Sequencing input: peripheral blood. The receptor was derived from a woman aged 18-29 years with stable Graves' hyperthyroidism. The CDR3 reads CASSFDGGYEQYF. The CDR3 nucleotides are TGTGCCAGCAGCTTCGATGGGGGCTACGAGCAGTACTTC.